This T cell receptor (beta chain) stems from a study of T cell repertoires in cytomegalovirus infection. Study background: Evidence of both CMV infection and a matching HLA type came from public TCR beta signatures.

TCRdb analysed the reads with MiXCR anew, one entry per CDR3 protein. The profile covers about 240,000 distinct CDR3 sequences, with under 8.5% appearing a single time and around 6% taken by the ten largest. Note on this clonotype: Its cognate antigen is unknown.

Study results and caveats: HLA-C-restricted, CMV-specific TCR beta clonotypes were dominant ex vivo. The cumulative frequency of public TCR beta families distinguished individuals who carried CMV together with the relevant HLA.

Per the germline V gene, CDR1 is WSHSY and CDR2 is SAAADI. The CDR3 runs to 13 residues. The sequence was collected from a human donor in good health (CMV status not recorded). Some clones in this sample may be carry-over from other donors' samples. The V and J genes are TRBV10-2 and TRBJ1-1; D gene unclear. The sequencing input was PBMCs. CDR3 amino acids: CVTSSKGNTEAFF. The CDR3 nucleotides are TGCGTCACCAGCAGTAAGGGGAACACTGAAGCTTTCTTT.